The sequence of this T cell receptor (beta chain) was determined in a study of identical twins. A single record per CDR3 protein comes from TCRdb applying MiXCR to the 5' RACE reads. The sample has 300,000 to 350,000 distinct CDR3 sequences, 10% to 15% seen once. The junction had 6 bases not matched to a gene; V was cut back by 7 bases and J by 5 bases. CDR3 size: 13 residues. The germline CDR1 and CDR2 sequences are SNHLY and FYNNEI. The sample was also reused in another study, on yellow fever vaccine responses in identical twins.

The TCR sequence derives from a woman aged 18-29 years in good health. The sequenced sample consisted of CD8+ T cells sorted from blood. This chain uses TRBV2 with TRBJ2-5, with 8 bases lining up with TRBD2. The CDR3 DNA reads as TGTGCCAGCAACCGCGGGGGGTTGGAGACCCAGTACTTC. This gives the protein CASNRGGLETQYF.